These 12 T cell receptor beta chains share one sample of origin, sequenced in a study of blood T cell repertoires in COVID-19. The data were produced by immunoSEQ multiplex PCR, yet TCRdb's version contains in-frame clones alone and is incomplete. This sample has 70,000 or so clones, with about 89% found just once. Sample: peripheral blood. These receptors came from a woman aged 55-70 years with acute or convalescent COVID-19.

This rearrangement joins TRBV28 to TRBJ1-6; D not certain. V was cut by 6 bases and J by 0 bases, with 9 bases left in between. The CDR3 is made up of 15 amino acids. In germline, CDR1 is MDHEN, CDR2 SYDVKM. CDR3 amino acids: CASRLGSSYNSPLHF. CDR3 sequence (DNA): TGTGCCAGCAGGTTGGGGAGCTCCTATAATTCACCCCTCCACTTT.

The chain combines TRBV6-1 with TRBJ2-7; 8 nucleotides align to TRBD1. The trim removed 1 base at V and 3 bases at J, leaving 5 bases unmatched. Germline lookup yields CDR1 MNHNS and CDR2 SASEGT. This CDR3 is built from 15 residues. For the CDR3, the DNA is TGTGCCAGCAGTGAAGAGGCAGGGGGCGGCTACGAGCAGTACTTC. Protein: CASSEEAGGGYEQYF.

The chain uses TRBV11-2 and TRBJ1-4; perhaps TRBD1 as D (5 bases). V shed 5 bases and J shed 7 bases, with 14 bases lying between them. The CDR3 loop spans 14 amino acids. Germline values: CDR1 SGHAT, CDR2 FQNNGV. The CDR3 nucleotides read TGTGCCAGCAGCCGGGGGATAGAGGGTGAAAAACTGTTTTTT. This translates into CASSRGIEGEKLFF.

The CDR3 DNA reads TGTGCCAGCAGGAGGACAGGGGTTGGAAACACCATATATTTT. It specifies CASRRTGVGNTIYF. The gene calls are TRBV2 and TRBJ1-3; 9 bases are shared with TRBD1. The CDR3 is 14 residues long. Germline loops: CDR1 SNHLY, CDR2 FYNNEI. The J segment lost 3 bases and the V segment lost 6 bases, leaving 3 bases of the junction unmatched.

The gene calls are TRBV3-1 (or the pseudogene TRBV3-2) and TRBJ1-1; TRBD1 aligns across 9 bases. The CDR3 spans 16 residues. Trimming took 1 base from V and 5 from J; bases not matched to a gene: 8. Germline loops: CDR1 LGHDT, CDR2 YNNKEL (reference sequence). The CDR3 sequence: CASSQGDRVRGTEAFF. CDR3 nucleotide sequence: TGTGCCAGCAGCCAAGGGGACAGGGTTCGGGGTACTGAAGCTTTCTTT.

The chain has TRBV3-1 (or the pseudogene TRBV3-2) and TRBJ1-1; 10 bases match TRBD1. Germline V lookup: CDR1 LGHDT, CDR2 YNNKEL (reference sequence). The trim removed 4 bases at V and 3 bases at J, leaving 5 bases unmatched. The CDR3 length is 15 residues. In DNA form, the CDR3 reads TGTGCCAGCAGCCGGACAGGGGGTTCGGACACTGAAGCTTTCTTT. Residues: CASSRTGGSDTEAFF.

The J gene is TRBJ2-7, the V gene TRBV5-4, with a weak D call TRBD1 (6 bases). V was shortened by 4 bases and J by 0 bases, with 14 bases between the two germline ends. This CDR3 spans 15 amino acids. Germline V lookup: CDR1 SGHNT, CDR2 YYREEE (reference sequence). CDR3 residues: CASSKQTGSSYEQYF. The CDR3 bases are TGTGCCAGCAGCAAACAAACAGGGAGCTCCTACGAGCAGTACTTC. Variable domain in full (rest from reference TRBV5-4 and TRBJ2-7): ETGVTQSPTHLIKTRGQQVTLRCSSQSGHNTVSWYQQALGQGPQFIFQYYREEENGRGNFPPRFSGLQFPNYSSELNVNALELDDSALYLCASSKQTGSSYEQYFGPGTRLTVT.

The CDR3 loop is CASSEFSSGANVLTF. The CDR3 DNA reads as TGTGCCAGCAGTGAATTTAGCTCTGGGGCCAACGTCCTGACTTTC. The genes are TRBV25-1 and TRBJ2-6; D gene unclear. The CDR3 runs to 15 residues. V gave up 1 base and J gave up 0 bases, with 4 bases separating them. Looked up from germline, CDR1 is MGHDK and CDR2 is SYGVNS.

This chain connects TRBV6-5 to TRBJ1-1, with 9 bases fitting TRBD1. Germline V gene sequence: CDR1 MNHEY, CDR2 SVGAGI. The CDR3 is 16 amino acids. With 0 bases clipped from V and 4 bases from J, the junction kept 6 bases outside the gene matches. The CDR3 nucleotides read TGTGCCAGCAGTTACTCCACAGGGGGCGGTGGCACTGAAGCTTTCTTT. It codes for CASSYSTGGGGTEAFF.

The chain combines TRBV20-1 with TRBJ1-2; D is ambiguous. V lost 3 bases to trimming and J lost 8 bases, with 10 bases between them. This CDR3 spans 11 amino acids. Germline assignment: CDR1 DFQATT and CDR2 SNEGSKA (reference sequence). Here the CDR3 reads CSASGYGGYTF. The DNA of the CDR3 is TGCAGTGCTAGTGGGTACGGGGGCTACACCTTC.

The V and J genes are TRBV7-2 and TRBJ2-7; 8 positions match TRBD1. Germline V gene data show CDR1 as SGHTA and CDR2 as FQGNSA. The CDR3 spans 15 residues. The trim removed 1 base at V and 3 bases at J, leaving 5 bases unmatched. The CDR3 region has the DNA TGTGCCAGCAGCTTAGTCCAGGGGGCAAGCTACGAGCAGTACTTC. It codes for CASSLVQGASYEQYF.

This clone was observed once. The chain combines TRBV29-1 with TRBJ1-1, with 9 bases matching TRBD1. Losses at the gene ends were 5 bases for V and 5 bases for J; bases not matched to a gene: 6. This CDR3 has 13 residues. The germline V gene has CDR1 SQVTM and CDR2 ANQGSEA. The CDR3 protein is CSVKTGGMTEAFF. The CDR3 nucleotides read TGCAGCGTTAAGACAGGGGGGATGACTGAAGCTTTCTTT.